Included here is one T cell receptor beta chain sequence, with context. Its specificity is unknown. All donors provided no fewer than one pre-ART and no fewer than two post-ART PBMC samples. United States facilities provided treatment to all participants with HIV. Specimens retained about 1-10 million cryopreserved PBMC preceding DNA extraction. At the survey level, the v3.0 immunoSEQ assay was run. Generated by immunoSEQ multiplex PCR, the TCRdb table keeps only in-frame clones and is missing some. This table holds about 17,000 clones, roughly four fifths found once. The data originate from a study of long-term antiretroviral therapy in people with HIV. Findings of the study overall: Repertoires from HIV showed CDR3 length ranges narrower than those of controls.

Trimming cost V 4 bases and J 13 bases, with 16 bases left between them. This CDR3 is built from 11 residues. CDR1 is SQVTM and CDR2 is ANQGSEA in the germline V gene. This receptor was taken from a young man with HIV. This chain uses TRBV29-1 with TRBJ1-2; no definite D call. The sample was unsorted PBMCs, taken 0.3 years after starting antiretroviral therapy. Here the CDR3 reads CSVAGSSMRTF. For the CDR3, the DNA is TGCAGCGTTGCCGGCAGCTCGATGCGCACCTTC. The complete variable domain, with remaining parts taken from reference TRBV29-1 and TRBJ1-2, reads SAVISQKPSRDICQRGTSLTIQCQVDSQVTMMFWYRQQPGQSLTLIATANQGSEATYESGFVIDKFPISRPNLTFSTLTVSNMSPEDSSIYLCSVAGSSMRTFGSGTRLTVV.